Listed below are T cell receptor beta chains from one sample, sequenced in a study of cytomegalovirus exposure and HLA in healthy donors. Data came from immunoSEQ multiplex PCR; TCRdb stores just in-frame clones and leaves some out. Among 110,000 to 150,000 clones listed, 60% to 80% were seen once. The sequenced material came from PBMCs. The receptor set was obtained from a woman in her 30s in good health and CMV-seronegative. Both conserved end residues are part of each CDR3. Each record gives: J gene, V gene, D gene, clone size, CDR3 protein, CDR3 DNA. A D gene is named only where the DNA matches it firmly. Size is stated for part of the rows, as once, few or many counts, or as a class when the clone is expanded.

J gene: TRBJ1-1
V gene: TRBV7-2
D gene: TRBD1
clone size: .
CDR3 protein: CASSFDRGRVGAFF
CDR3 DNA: TGTGCCAGCAGCTTCGACAGGGGGCGCGTCGGAGCTTTCTTT

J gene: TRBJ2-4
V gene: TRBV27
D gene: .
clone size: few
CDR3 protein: CASSFSGADIQYF
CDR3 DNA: TGTGCCAGCAGTTTTTCAGGGGCGGACATTCAGTACTTC

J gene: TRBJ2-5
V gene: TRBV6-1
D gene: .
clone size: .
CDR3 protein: CASSVSSWTAETQYF
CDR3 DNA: TGTGCCAGCAGTGTTAGTTCGTGGACAGCGGAGACCCAGTACTTC

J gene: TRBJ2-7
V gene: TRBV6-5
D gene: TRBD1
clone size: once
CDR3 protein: CASSLQGLGGYEQYF
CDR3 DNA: TGTGCCAGCAGTCTACAGGGGTTGGGTGGCTACGAGCAGTACTTC

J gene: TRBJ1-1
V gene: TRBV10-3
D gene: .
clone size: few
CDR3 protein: CAISESGGPEAFF
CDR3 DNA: TGTGCCATCAGTGAGTCCGGGGGGCCTGAAGCTTTCTTT

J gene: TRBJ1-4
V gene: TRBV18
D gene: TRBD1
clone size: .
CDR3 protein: CASSPGQNEKLFF
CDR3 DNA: TGTGCCAGCTCACCGGGACAGAATGAAAAACTGTTTTTT

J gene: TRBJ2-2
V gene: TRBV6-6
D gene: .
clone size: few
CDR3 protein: CASSPQTSGELFF
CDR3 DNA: TGTGCCAGCAGCCCTCAGACTTCCGGGGAGCTGTTTTTT

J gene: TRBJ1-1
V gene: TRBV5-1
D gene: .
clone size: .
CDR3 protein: CASSLLDSITEAFF
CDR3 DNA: TGCGCCAGCAGCTTGTTAGACAGCATCACTGAAGCTTTCTTT

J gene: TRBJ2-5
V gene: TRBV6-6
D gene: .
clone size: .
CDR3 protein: CASSYAGQKNQETQYF
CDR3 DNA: TGTGCCAGCAGTTACGCGGGACAGAAAAACCAAGAGACCCAGTACTTC

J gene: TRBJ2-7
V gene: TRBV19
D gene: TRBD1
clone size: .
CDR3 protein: CASSIDLRTGHSYEQYF
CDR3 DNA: TGTGCCAGTAGTATAGATCTTCGGACAGGGCACTCCTACGAGCAGTACTTC

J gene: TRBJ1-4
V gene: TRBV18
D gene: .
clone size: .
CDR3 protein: CASSSGTTTNEKLFF
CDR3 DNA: TGTGCCAGCTCATCAGGGACAACAACTAATGAAAAACTGTTTTTT

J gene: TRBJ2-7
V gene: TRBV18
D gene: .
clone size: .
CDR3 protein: CASSPSRGDYEQYF
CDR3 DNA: TGTGCCAGCTCACCTAGCAGGGGGGACTACGAGCAGTACTTC

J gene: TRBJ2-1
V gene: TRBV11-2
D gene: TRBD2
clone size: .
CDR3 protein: CASSHRDGGADEQFF
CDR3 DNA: TGTGCCAGCAGCCACCGTGACGGGGGGGCAGATGAGCAGTTCTTC

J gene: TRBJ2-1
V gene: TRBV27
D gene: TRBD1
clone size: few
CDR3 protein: CASSLGDSIYNEQFF
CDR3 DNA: TGTGCCAGCAGTTTAGGGGACAGTATATACAATGAGCAGTTCTTC

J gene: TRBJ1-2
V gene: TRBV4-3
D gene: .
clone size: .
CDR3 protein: CASSQDLDSANYGYTF
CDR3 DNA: TGCGCCAGCAGCCAAGACCTGGACAGTGCTAACTATGGCTACACCTTC

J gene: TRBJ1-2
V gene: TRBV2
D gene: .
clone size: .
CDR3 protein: CASSQGVDGYTF
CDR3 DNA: TGTGCCAGCAGCCAGGGTGTGGATGGCTACACCTTC

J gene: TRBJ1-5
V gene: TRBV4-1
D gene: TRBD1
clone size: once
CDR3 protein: CASSQVWGTGHNQPQHF
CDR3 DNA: TGCGCCAGCAGCCAAGTATGGGGGACAGGGCACAATCAGCCCCAGCATTTT

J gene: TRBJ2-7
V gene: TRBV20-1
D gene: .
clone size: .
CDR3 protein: CSAPSRYGQYF
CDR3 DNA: TGCAGTGCCCCCTCCCGCTATGGGCAGTACTTC

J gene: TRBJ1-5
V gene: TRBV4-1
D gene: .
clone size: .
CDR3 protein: CASSQDGSGTVNQPQHF
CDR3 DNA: TGCGCCAGCAGCCAAGACGGGTCAGGGACTGTCAATCAGCCCCAGCATTTT

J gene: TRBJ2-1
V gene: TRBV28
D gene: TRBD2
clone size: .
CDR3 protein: CASASGGQYNEQFF
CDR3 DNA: TGTGCCAGTGCTAGCGGGGGGCAATACAATGAGCAGTTCTTC

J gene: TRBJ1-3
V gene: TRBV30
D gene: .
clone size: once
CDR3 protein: CAWSVTGFGNTIYF
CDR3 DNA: TGTGCCTGGAGTGTAACAGGGTTTGGAAACACCATATATTTT

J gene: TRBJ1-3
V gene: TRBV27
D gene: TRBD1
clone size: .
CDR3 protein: CASSSSTGSGNTIYF
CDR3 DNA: TGTGCCAGCAGTTCCTCGACAGGGTCTGGAAACACCATATATTTT

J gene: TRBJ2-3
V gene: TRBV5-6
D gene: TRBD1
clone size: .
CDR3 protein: CASSFGGAGGFLTDTQYF
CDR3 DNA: TGTGCCAGCAGCTTTGGCGGAGCAGGGGGCTTCTTGACAGATACGCAGTATTTT

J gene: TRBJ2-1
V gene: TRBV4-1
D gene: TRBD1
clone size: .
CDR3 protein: CASSQAQGFNEQFF
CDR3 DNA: TGCGCCAGCAGCCAAGCACAGGGGTTTAATGAGCAGTTCTTC

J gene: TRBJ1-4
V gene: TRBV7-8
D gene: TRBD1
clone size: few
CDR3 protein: CASSMGQLRSTNEKLFF
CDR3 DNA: TGTGCCAGCAGCATGGGACAGCTTCGGTCAACTAATGAAAAACTGTTTTTT

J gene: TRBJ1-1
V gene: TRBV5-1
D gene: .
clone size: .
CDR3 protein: CASSPGGRPMNTEAFF
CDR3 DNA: TGCGCCAGCAGCCCGGGGGGGAGACCTATGAACACTGAAGCTTTCTTT

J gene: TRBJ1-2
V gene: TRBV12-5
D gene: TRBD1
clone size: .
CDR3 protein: CASGLGDRSNGYTF
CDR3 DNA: TGTGCTAGTGGTTTGGGGGACAGGTCAAATGGCTACACCTTC

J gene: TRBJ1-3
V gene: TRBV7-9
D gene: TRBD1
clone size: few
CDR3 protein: CASSASGQGNTIYF
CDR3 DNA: TGTGCCAGCAGCGCCTCGGGACAGGGGAACACCATATATTTT

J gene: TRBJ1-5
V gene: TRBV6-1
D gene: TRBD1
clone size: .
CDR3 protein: CASSATGFNQPQHF
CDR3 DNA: TGTGCCAGCAGTGCGACAGGGTTCAATCAGCCCCAGCATTTT

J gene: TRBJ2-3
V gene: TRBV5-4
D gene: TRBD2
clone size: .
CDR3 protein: CASSSGGATDTQYF
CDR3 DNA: TGTGCCAGCAGCTCCGGGGGGGCCACAGATACGCAGTATTTT

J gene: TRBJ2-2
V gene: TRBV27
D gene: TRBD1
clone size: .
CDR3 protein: CASSARRLRDRVTTGELFF
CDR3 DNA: TGTGCCAGCAGTGCACGCCGTCTCCGGGACAGGGTTACCACCGGGGAGCTGTTTTTT

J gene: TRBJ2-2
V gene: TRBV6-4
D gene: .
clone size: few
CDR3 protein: CASRGGNNGELFF
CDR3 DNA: TGTGCCAGCCGCGGAGGGAACAACGGGGAGCTGTTTTTT

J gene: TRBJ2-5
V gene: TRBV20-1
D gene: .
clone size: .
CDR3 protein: CSAPGETQYF
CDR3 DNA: TGCAGTGCACCCGGGGAGACCCAGTACTTC

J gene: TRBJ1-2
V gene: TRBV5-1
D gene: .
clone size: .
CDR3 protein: CASSLAGKPANYGYTF
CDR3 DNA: TGCGCCAGCAGCTTGGCGGGTAAACCAGCTAACTATGGCTACACCTTC

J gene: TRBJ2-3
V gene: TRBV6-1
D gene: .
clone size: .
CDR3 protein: CASSASQGPDTQYF
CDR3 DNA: TGTGCCAGCAGTGCGTCGCAGGGCCCAGATACGCAGTATTTT

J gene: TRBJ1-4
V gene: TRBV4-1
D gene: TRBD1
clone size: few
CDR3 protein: CASSRSADRGNEKLFF
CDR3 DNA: TGCGCCAGCAGCCGATCAGCAGACAGGGGTAATGAAAAACTGTTTTTT

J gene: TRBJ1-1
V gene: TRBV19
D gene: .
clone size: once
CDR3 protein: CASSIPGVPSEAFF
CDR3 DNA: TGTGCCAGTAGTATCCCGGGGGTTCCCTCCGAAGCTTTCTTT

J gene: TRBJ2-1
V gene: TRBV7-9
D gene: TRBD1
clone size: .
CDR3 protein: CASSWDRGPWNEQFF
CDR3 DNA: TGTGCCAGCAGCTGGGACAGGGGGCCTTGGAATGAGCAGTTCTTC

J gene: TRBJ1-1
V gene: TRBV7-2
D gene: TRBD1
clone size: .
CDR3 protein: CATENRGRTEAFF
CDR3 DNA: TGTGCCACCGAAAACAGGGGGAGGACTGAAGCTTTCTTT

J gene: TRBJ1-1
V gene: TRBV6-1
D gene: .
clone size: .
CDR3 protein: CASSPGHRNTEAFF
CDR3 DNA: TGTGCCAGCAGTCCGGGACACAGGAACACTGAAGCTTTCTTT

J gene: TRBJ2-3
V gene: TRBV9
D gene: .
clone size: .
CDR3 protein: CASSAQGSDTQYF
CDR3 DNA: TGTGCCAGCAGCGCCCAGGGGTCAGATACGCAGTATTTT

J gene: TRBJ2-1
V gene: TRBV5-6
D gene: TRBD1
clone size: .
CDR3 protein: CASSSPGQAPSEQFF
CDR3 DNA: TGTGCCAGCTCCTCTCCGGGACAGGCTCCTAGTGAGCAGTTCTTC

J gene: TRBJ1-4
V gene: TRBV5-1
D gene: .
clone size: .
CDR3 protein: CASSFQGQGYEKLFF
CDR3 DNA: TGCGCCAGCAGCTTTCAGGGGCAGGGGTATGAAAAACTGTTTTTT

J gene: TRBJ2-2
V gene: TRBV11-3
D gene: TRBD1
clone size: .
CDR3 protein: CASRPGQGADTGELFF
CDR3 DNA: TGTGCCAGCAGACCAGGACAGGGGGCCGACACCGGGGAGCTGTTTTTT

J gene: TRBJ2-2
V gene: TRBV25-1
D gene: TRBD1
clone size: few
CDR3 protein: CASSDFTGANTGELFF
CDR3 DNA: TGTGCCAGCAGTGACTTCACAGGGGCGAACACCGGGGAGCTGTTTTTT

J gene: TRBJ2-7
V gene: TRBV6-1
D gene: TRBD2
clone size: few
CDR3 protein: CASRGSGGPSEQYF
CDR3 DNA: TGTGCCAGCAGGGGGAGCGGGGGGCCCTCGGAGCAGTACTTC

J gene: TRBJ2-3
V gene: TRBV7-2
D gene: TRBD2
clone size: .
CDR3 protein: CASSLVTLAGSDTQYF
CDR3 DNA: TGTGCCAGCAGCTTAGTGACTCTAGCGGGGTCGGATACGCAGTATTTT

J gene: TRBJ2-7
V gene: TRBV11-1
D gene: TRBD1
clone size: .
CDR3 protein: CASSKTGTGFHEQYF
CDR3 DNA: TGTGCCAGCAGCAAAACCGGGACAGGGTTCCACGAGCAGTACTTC

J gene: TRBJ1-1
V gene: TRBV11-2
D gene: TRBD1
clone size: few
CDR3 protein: CASSLVGQGAFF
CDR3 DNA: TGTGCCAGCAGCTTAGTGGGACAGGGAGCTTTCTTT

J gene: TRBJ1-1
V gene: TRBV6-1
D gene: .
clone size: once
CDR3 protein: CASSVLEESTEAFF
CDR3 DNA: TGTGCCAGCAGTGTATTAGAAGAGAGCACTGAAGCTTTCTTT

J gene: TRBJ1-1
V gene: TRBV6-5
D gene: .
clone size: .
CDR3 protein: CASSSTANTEAFF
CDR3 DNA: TGTGCCAGCAGTTCGACAGCGAACACTGAAGCTTTCTTT

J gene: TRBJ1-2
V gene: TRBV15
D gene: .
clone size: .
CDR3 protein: CATSREGRAHGYTF
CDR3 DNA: TGTGCCACCAGCAGAGAGGGCAGGGCCCATGGCTACACCTTC

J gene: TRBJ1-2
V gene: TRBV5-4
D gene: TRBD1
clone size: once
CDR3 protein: CASSLGQGTNYGYTF
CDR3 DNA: TGTGCCAGCAGCTTGGGACAGGGAACTAACTATGGCTACACCTTC

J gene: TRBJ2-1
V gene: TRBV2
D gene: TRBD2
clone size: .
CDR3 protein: CASSMGLAGRVEQFF
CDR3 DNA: TGTGCCAGCAGTATGGGACTAGCGGGACGGGTGGAGCAGTTCTTC

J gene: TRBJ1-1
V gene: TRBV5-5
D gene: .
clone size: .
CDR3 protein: CASSLGSVEAFF
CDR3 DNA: TGTGCCAGCAGCTTGGGATCGGTTGAAGCTTTCTTT